This record covers a single T cell receptor beta chain. The antigen remains undetermined. V lost 2 bases to trimming and J lost 8 bases, with 12 bases between them. CDR3 size: 13 residues. Germline CDR1 reads MGHDK; CDR2 reads SYGVNS. This entry belongs to a study of OX40 agonist ivuxolimab in advanced cancers. About the research overall: People in dose escalation had one of these cancers: hepatocellular carcinoma, melanoma, renal cell or head and neck cancer. Whole-study results and caveats: Relatively little clonal expansion, among the lowest observed, appeared in partial responders at 0.1-3.0 mg/kg. Researchers report that CD8+ T cells had, on average, more expanded clones than CD4+.

Clones were sequenced by immunoSEQ multiplex PCR, and TCRdb holds only the in-frame ones, with some missing. Among 97,000 or so clones, about 90% were seen once, and the ten largest hold 0.15% to 0.2%. The rearrangement joins TRBV25-1 to TRBJ1-2, with unresolved D. The sequence derives from an adult with an advanced solid tumor such as melanoma, head and neck, liver or kidney cancer. The sequencing used CD4+ or CD8+ T cells sorted from blood, collected in a trial of the OX40 agonist ivuxolimab. The CDR3 protein is CASSEKRSSGYTF. DNA for the CDR3: TGTGCCAGCAGTGAAAAGCGGTCGAGCGGCTACACCTTC.